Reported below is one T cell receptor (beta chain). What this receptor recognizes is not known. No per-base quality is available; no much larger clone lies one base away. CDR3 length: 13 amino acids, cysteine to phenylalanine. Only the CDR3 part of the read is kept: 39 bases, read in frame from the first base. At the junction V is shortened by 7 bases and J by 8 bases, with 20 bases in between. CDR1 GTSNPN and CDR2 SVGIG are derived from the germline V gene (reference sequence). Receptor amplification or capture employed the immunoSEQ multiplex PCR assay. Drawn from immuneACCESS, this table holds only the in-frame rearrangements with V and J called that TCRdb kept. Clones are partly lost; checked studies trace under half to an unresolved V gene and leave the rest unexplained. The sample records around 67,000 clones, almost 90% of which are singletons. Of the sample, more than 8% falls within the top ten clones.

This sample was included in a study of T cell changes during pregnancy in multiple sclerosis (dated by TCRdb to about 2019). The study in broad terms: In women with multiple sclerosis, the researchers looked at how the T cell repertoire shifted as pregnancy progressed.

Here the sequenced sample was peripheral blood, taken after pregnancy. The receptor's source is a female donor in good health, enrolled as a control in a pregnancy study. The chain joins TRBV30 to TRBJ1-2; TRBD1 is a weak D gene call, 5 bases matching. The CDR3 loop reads CASDSRGSGGYTF. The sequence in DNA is TGTGCCTCCGACAGTAGGGGTTCTGGGGGCTACACCTTC.